This paragraph covers one T cell receptor (beta chain) sequence. Sequenced by immunoSEQ multiplex PCR; TCRdb stores in-frame clones only, minus some. The sample records about 450,000 clones, around 79% being singletons. The entry originates in a study of shared clonotypes between healthy human individuals. V was trimmed by 3 bases and J by 5 bases, leaving 17 bases between them. The CDR3 consists of 16 residues. Per the germline V gene, CDR1 is LGHNA and CDR2 is YSLEER. The clonotype was recovered from a woman between 40 and 55 years old in good health. Some clones in this sample may be carry-over from other donors' samples. The genes are TRBV4-3 and TRBJ2-1, with D maybe TRBD2 (6 bases). Sequencing was done on a sample of PBMCs. CDR3 amino acids: CASSHSEGSGNNEQFF. The CDR3 DNA is TGCGCCAGCAGCCATTCCGAAGGTAGCGGCAACAATGAGCAGTTCTTC.